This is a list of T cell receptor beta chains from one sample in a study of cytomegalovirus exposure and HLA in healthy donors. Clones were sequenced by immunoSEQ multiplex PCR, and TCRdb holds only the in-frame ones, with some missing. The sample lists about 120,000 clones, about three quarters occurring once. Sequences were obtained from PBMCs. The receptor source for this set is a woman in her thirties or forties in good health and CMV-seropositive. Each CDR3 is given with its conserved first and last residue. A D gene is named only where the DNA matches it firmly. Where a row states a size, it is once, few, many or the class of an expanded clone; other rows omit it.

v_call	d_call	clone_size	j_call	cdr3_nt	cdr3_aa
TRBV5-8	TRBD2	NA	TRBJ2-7	TGTGCCAGCAGCTGGGGGGGGTTCTACGAGCAGTACTTC	CASSWGGFYEQYF
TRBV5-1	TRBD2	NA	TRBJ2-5	TGCGCCAGCAGCTTAGGGACTAGCGGGTTAGAGACCCAGTACTTC	CASSLGTSGLETQYF
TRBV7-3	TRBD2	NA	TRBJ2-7	TGTGCCAGCAGCTACAGCCCGGGACTAGCGGGGTCCATGGACTACGAGCAGTACTTC	CASSYSPGLAGSMDYEQYF
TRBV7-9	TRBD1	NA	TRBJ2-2	TGTGCCAGCAGCTCCATTGGCGGGACAGGGCAAAACACCGGGGAGCTGTTTTTT	CASSSIGGTGQNTGELFF
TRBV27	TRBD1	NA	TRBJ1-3	TGTGCCAGCAGTCCTCTCACAGGGGGCTCTGGAAACACCATATATTTT	CASSPLTGGSGNTIYF
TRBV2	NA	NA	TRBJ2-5	TGTGCCAGCGGGGGGCAAGAGACCCAGTACTTC	CASGGQETQYF
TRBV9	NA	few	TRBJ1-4	TGTGCCAGCAGCGTAAGAACAGGGTCAGGTGAAAAACTGTTTTTT	CASSVRTGSGEKLFF
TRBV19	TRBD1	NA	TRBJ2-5	TGTGCCAGTACCCCCGGACAGGGCTACCAAGAGACCCAGTACTTC	CASTPGQGYQETQYF
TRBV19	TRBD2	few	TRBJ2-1	TGTGCCAGTAGTTCCGAGCGGGGGGCGGGCTACAATGAGCAGTTCTTC	CASSSERGAGYNEQFF
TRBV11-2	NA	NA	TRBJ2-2	TGTGCCGCGGCGGTATCGAACACCGGGGAGCTGTTTTTT	CAAAVSNTGELFF
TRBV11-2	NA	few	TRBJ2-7	TGTGCCAGCAGCCCCCGGTCCCACAGGACCTCCTACGAGCAGTACTTC	CASSPRSHRTSYEQYF
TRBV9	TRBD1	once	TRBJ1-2	TGTGCCAGCAGCGTAGAGGGGACAGCTAACTATGGCTACACCTTC	CASSVEGTANYGYTF
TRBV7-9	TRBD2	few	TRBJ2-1	TGTGCCAGCAGCTTACGGACGGGAGGGCCCTACAATGAGCAGTTCTTC	CASSLRTGGPYNEQFF
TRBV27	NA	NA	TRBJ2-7	TGTGCCAGCAGTCTCTCAGGGGCCCCTTCCTACGAGCAGTACTTC	CASSLSGAPSYEQYF
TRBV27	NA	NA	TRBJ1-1	TGTGCCAGCATTTCCTACACTGAAGCTTTCTTT	CASISYTEAFF
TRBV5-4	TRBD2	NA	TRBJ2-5	TGTGCCAGCAGCTGGGACTATGTGGAGACCCAGTACTTC	CASSWDYVETQYF
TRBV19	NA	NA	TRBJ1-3	TGTGCCAGTAGTGCTCCTCTCTCAGGGTTTTCTTCTGGAAACACCATATATTTT	CASSAPLSGFSSGNTIYF
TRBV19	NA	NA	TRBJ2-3	TGTGCCAGTAGTATCGGTCTCACCCCTACGCAGTATTTT	CASSIGLTPTQYF
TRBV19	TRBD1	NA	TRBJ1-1	TGTGCCAGTGGACAGGGCACTGAAGCTTTCTTT	CASGQGTEAFF
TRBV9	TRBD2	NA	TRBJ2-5	TGTGCCAGCAGCGGTAGCGGGGGGGCCGCGGAGACCCAGTACTTC	CASSGSGGAAETQYF
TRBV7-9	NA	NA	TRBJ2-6	TGTGCCAGCAGCTTAGCGCGGGCCTCTACTGGGGCCAACGTCCTGACTTTC	CASSLARASTGANVLTF
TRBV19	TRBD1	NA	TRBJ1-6	TGTGCCAGTAATTCTCCCCCCGGACAGGACAATTCACCCCTCCACTTT	CASNSPPGQDNSPLHF
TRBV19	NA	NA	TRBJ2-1	TGTGCCAGTAGTGGAGGGGCCTACAATGAGCAGTTCTTC	CASSGGAYNEQFF
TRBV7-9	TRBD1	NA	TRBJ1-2	TGTGCCAGCAGCCCAGGACAGGGGAACAACTATGGCTACACCTTC	CASSPGQGNNYGYTF
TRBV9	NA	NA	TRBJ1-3	TGTGCCAGCAGCGAAAGACAGGCCCCCGGGGGAAACACCATATATTTT	CASSERQAPGGNTIYF